This TCR beta chain appears in the sequencing data of a study of identical twins. The CDR3 has 14 residues. The germline V gene has CDR1 SGHRS and CDR2 YFSETQ. The germline V and J ends were trimmed by 5 bases and 0 bases, with 8 bases remaining between them. This clonotype appeared a few times. The antigen is not known. Findings of the study overall: Zero-insertion analyses were open to partial confounding by invariant MAIT and iNKT cells.

From the 5' RACE reads, TCRdb called clonotypes with MiXCR, one entry per CDR3 protein. The table has 500,000 to 650,000 distinct CDR3 sequences, about a fifth seen once; the top ten hold around 0.47%. These data were also filed under a second study, of yellow fever vaccine responses in identical twins.

The chain recombines TRBV5-1 with TRBJ2-2, with D possibly matching TRBD1 (5 bases). The origin of this receptor is a woman younger than 30 in good health. Sequencing was done on a sample of CD4+ T cells sorted from blood. The CDR3 DNA reads TGCGCCAGCAGTGGGGCAGCGAACACCGGGGAGCTGTTTTTT. It encodes CASSGAANTGELFF.